Listed here are 6 T cell receptor beta chains from one sample, sequenced in a study of cytomegalovirus exposure and HLA in healthy donors. This PCR relied on a set of 60 Vbeta primers and 13 Jbeta primers. Assay used: immunoSEQ multiplex PCR; TCRdb lists only in-frame clones, some missing. The table records about 170,000 clones, 79% of them present only once. The sample taken for sequencing was PBMCs. Every receptor here comes from a woman in her forties or fifties in good health and CMV-seronegative.

This clone has more than one count but fewer than ten. The chain recombines TRBV19 with TRBJ1-1, with 11 bases that match TRBD1. The junction had 2 bases not matched to a gene; V was cut back by 3 bases and J by 5 bases. Germline V gene sequence: CDR1 LNHDA, CDR2 SQIVND (reference sequence). The CDR3 has 14 residues. DNA of the CDR3: TGTGCCAGTAGTATGGACAGGGGGCGGACTGAAGCTTTCTTT. Amino acid sequence: CASSMDRGRTEAFF.

There are a few counts of this clone. V and J are TRBV5-4 and TRBJ2-1; TRBD2 is a possible D gene (5 bases). Germline assignment: CDR1 SGHNT and CDR2 YYREEE (reference sequence). The CDR3 sequence is 14 residues long. Trimming cost V 3 bases and J 5 bases, with 12 bases left between them. The CDR3 DNA is TGTGCCAGCAGCTCACTAGGACTCGACAATGAGCAGTTCTTC. Its translation is CASSSLGLDNEQFF.

CDR3 DNA: TGTGCCAGCAGTGACGCCGGGGATGAGCAGTTCTTC. Translated, it gives CASSDAGDEQFF. V usage is TRBV6-1 and J usage is TRBJ2-1, with D tentatively TRBD2 (5 bases). Germline loops: CDR1 MNHNS, CDR2 SASEGT. The CDR3 loop spans 12 amino acids. The ends were cut back, 3 bases at V and 8 bases at J, with 8 bases in the middle.

This chain links TRBV6-5 with TRBJ2-7; 7 bases agree with TRBD1. CDR1 is MNHEY, CDR2 SVGAGI, per germline. The V segment lost 6 bases and the J segment 4 bases; nucleotides outside the gene matches: 9. The CDR3 has 14 residues. CDR3 in amino acids: CASRRTGQGYEQYF. For the CDR3, the DNA is TGTGCCAGCAGGAGGACAGGTCAGGGTTACGAGCAGTACTTC.

The V and J genes are TRBV9 and TRBJ2-3, with a possible D match to TRBD2 (7 bases). The V gene's germline CDR1 is SGDLS and CDR2 YYNGEE. V shed 0 bases and J shed 6 bases, with 14 bases lying between them. This CDR3 region has 15 residues. The CDR3 region has the DNA TGTGCCAGCAGCGTAGCCGGGGGGCGCGCCGATACGCAGTATTTT. Amino acid sequence: CASSVAGGRADTQYF. The entire variable domain, with the rest obtained from reference TRBV9 and TRBJ2-3, is as follows: DSGVTQTPKHLITATGQRVTLRCSPRSGDLSVYWYQQSLDQGLQFLIQYYNGEERAKGNILERFSAQQFPDLHSELNLSSLELGDSALYFCASSVAGGRADTQYFGPGTRLTVL.

The rearrangement joins TRBV19 to TRBJ2-7; TRBD1 agrees at 9 bases. CDR1 and CDR2 (germline): LNHDA, SQIVND (reference sequence). The CDR3 consists of 15 residues. Trimming cost V 5 bases and J 2 bases; bases outside gene matches: 7. CDR3: CASSVTGGQTYEQYF. The CDR3 nucleotides read TGTGCCAGTAGTGTCACAGGGGGCCAGACCTACGAGCAGTACTTC.